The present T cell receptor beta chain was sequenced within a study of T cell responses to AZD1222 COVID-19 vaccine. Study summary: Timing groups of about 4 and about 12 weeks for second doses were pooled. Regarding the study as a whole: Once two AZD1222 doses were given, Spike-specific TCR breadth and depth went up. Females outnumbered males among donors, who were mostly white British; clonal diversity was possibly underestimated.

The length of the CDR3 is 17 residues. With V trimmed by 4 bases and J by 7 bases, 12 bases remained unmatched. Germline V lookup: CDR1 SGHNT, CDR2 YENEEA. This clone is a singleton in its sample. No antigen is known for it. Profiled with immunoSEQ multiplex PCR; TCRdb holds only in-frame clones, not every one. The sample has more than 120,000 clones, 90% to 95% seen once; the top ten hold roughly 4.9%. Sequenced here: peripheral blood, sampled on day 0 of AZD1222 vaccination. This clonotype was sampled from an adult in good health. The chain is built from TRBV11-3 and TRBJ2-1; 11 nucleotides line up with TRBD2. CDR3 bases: TGTGCCAGCAGCTCCCCTACTAGCGGGAGAAATAAGAATGAGCAGTTCTTC. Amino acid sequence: CASSSPTSGRNKNEQFF.